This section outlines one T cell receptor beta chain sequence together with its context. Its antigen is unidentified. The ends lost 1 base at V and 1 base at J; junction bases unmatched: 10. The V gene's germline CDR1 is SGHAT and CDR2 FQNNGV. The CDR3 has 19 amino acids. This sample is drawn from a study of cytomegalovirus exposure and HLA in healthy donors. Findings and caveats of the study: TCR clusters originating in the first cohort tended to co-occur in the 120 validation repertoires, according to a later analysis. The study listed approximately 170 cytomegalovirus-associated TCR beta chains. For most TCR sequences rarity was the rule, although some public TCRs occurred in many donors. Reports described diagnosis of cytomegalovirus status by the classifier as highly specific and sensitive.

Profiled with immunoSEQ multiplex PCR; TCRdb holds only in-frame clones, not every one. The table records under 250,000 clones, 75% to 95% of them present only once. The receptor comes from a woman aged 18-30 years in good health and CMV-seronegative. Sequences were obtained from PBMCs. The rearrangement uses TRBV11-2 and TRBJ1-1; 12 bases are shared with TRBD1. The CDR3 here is CASSLASTGTGGKNTEAFF. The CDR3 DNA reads TGTGCCAGCAGCTTAGCTTCCACCGGGACAGGGGGCAAGAACACTGAAGCTTTCTTT.